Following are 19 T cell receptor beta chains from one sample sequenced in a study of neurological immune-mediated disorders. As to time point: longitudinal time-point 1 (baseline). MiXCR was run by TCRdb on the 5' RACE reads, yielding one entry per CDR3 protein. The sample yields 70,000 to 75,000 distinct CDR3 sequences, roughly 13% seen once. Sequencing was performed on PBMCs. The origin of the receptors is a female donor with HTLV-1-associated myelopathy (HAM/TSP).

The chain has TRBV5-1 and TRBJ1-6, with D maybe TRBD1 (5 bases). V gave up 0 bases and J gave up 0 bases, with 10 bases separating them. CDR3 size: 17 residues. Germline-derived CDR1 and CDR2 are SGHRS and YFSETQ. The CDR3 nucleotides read TGCGCCAGCAGCTTGGCCATGAGGGGCTCCTATAATTCACCCCTCCACTTT. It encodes CASSLAMRGSYNSPLHF.

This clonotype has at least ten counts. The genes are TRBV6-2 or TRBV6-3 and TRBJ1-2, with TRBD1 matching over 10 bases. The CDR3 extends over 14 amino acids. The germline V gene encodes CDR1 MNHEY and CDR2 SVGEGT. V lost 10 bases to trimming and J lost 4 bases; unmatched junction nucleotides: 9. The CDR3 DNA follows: TGTGCCACCCTTGACAGGGGGCCGCGCTATGGCTACACCTTC. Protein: CATLDRGPRYGYTF.

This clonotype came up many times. The CDR3 is CASSDFIPGQNGGSPLHF. CDR3 in DNA: TGTGCCAGCAGTGATTTCATTCCCGGACAGAACGGGGGCTCACCCCTCCACTTT. This chain uses TRBV2 with TRBJ1-6; possibly TRBD1 for D (6 bases). Germline CDR1 and CDR2: SNHLY and FYNNEI. V lost 3 bases, J lost 10 bases, and 25 bases lay in between. This CDR3 comprises 18 residues.

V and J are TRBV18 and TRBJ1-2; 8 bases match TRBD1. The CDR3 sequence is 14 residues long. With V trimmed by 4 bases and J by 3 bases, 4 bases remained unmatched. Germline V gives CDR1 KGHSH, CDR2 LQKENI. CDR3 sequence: CASSLQTGDYGYTF. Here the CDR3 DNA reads TGTGCCAGCTCACTTCAGACAGGGGACTATGGCTACACCTTC.

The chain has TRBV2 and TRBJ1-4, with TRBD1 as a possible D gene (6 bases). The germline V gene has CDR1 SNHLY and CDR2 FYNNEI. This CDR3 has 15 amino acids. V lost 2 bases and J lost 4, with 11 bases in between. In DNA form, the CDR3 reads TGTGCCAGCAGTGAATCAGGGGCCTTTAATGAAAAACTGTTTTTT. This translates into CASSESGAFNEKLFF. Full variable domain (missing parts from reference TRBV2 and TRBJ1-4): EPEVTQTPSHQVTQMGQEVILRCVPISNHLYFYWYRQILGQKVEFLVSFYNNEISEKSEIFDDQFSVERPDGSNFTLKIRSTKLEDSAMYFCASSESGAFNEKLFFGSGTQLSVL.

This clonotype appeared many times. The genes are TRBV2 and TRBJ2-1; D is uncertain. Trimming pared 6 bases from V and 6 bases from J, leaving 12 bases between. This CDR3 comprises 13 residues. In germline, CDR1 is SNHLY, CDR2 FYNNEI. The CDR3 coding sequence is TGTGCCAGCAGCGGAACGGTGCTCAATGAGCAGTTCTTC. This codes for CASSGTVLNEQFF.

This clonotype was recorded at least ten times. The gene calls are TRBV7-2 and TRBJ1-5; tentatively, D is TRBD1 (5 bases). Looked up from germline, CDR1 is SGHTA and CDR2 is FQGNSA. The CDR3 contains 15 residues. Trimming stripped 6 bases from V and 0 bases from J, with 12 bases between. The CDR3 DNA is TGTGCCAGCAGTCCCGGGGGATATAGCAATCAGCCCCAGCATTTT. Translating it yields CASSPGGYSNQPQHF.

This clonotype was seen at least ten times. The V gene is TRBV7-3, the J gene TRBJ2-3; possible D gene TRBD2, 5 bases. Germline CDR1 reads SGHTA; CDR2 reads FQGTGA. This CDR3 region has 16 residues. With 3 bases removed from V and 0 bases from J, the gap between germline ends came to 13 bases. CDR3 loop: CASSFHAGESTDTQYF. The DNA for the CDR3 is TGTGCCAGCAGCTTCCACGCCGGGGAAAGCACAGATACGCAGTATTTT.

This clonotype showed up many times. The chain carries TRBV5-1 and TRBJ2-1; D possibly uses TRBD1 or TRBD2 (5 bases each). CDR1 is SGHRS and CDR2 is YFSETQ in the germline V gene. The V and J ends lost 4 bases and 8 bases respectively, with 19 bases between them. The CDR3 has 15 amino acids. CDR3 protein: CASSRTGTTTYEQFF. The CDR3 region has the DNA TGCGCCAGCAGCCGAACCGGGACGACGACTTATGAGCAGTTCTTC.

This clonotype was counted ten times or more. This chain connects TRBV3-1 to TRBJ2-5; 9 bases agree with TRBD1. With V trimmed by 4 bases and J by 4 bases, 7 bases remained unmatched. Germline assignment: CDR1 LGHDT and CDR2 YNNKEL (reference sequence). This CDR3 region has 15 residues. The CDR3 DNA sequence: TGTGCCAGCAGCCGTGGACAGGGGCGGTTAGAGACCCAGTACTTC. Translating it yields CASSRGQGRLETQYF.

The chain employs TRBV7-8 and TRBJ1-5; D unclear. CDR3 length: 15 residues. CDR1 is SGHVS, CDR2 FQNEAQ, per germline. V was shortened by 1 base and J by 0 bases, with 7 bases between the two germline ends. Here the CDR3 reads CASSLGGHSNQPQHF. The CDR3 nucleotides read TGTGCCAGCAGCTTAGGCGGGCATAGCAATCAGCCCCAGCATTTT.

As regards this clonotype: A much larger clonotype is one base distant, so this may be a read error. Here the CDR3 DNA reads TGTGCCAGCAGTCCCTCGGGACTAGCGGGGGGTCGGCAGTACTTC. Translated, it gives CASSPSGLAGGRQYF. The chain carries TRBV6-5 and TRBJ2-7; 15 bases match TRBD2. The CDR3 loop spans 15 amino acids. Germline V CDR1 and CDR2: MNHEY, SVGAGI. Losses at the gene ends were 5 bases for V and 9 bases for J; bases not matched to a gene: 8.

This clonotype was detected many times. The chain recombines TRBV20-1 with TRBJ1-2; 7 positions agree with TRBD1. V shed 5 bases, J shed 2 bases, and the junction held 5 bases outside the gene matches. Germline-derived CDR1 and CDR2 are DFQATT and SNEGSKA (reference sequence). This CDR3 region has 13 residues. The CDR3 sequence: CSAGSTGNYGYTF. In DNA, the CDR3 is TGCAGTGCTGGGTCGACAGGGAACTATGGCTACACCTTC.

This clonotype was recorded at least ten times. The CDR3 loop reads CATSGEYSNQPQHF. The CDR3 region has the DNA TGTGCCACATCAGGGGAGTATAGCAATCAGCCCCAGCATTTT. The genes are TRBV15 and TRBJ1-5; TRBD1 might be the D (6 bases). The germline CDR1 and CDR2 sequences are LNHNV and YYDKDF (reference sequence). The germline V and J ends were trimmed by 9 bases and 0 bases, with 12 bases remaining between them. This CDR3 contains 14 residues.

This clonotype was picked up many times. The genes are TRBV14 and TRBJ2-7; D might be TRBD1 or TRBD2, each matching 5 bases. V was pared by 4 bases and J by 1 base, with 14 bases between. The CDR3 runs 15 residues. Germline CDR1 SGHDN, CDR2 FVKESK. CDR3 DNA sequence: TGTGCCAGCAGCCCCCTAGCCGGGACGTCCTACGAGCAGTACTTC. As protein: CASSPLAGTSYEQYF. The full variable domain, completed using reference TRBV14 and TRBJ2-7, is EAGVTQFPSHSVIEKGQTVTLRCDPISGHDNLYWYRRVMGKEIKFLLHFVKESKQDESGMPNNRFLAERTGGTYSTLKVQPAELEDSGVYFCASSPLAGTSYEQYFGPGTRLTVT.

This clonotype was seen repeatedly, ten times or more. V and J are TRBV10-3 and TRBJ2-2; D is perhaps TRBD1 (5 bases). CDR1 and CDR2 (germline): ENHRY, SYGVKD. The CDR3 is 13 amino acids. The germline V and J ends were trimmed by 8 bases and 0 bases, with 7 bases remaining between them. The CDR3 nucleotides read TGTGCCATCGCAGGGACGAACACCGGGGAGCTGTTTTTT. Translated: CAIAGTNTGELFF.

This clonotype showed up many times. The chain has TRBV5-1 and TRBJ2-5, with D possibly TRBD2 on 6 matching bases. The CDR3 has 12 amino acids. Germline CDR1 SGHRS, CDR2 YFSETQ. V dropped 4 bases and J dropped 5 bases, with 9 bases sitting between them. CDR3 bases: TGCGCCAGCAGCATGAGCGGGGAGACCCAGTACTTC. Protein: CASSMSGETQYF. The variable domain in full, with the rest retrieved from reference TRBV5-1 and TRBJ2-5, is KAGVTQTPRYLIKTRGQQVTLSCSPISGHRSVSWYQQTPGQGLQFLFEYFSETQRNKGNFPGRFSGRQFSNSRSEMNVSTLELGDSALYLCASSMSGETQYFGPGTRLLVL.

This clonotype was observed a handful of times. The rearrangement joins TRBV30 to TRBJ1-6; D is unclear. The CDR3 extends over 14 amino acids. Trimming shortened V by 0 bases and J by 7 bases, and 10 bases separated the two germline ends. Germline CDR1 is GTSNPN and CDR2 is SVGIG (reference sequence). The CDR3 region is CAWSVAHGNSPLHF. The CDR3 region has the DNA TGTGCCTGGAGTGTGGCCCACGGGAATTCACCCCTCCACTTT.

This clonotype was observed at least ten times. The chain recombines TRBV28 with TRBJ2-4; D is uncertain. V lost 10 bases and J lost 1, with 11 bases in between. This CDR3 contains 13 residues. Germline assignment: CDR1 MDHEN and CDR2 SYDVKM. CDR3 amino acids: CATFLPAKNIQYF. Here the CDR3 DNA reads TGTGCCACTTTTCTCCCGGCCAAAAACATTCAGTACTTC.